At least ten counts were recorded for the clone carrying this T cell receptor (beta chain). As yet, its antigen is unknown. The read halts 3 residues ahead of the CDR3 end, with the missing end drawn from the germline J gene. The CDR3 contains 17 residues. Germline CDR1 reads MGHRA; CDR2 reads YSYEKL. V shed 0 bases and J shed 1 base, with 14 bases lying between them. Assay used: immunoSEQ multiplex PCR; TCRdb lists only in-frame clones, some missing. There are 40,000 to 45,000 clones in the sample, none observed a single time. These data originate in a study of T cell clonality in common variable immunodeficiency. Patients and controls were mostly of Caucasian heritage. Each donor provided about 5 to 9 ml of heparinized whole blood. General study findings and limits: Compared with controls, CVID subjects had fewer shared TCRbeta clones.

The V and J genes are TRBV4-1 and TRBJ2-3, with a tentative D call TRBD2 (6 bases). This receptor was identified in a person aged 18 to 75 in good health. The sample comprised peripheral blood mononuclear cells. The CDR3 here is CASSQEPPAGRTDTQYF. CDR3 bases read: TGCGCCAGCAGCCAAGAACCCCCCGCGGGGCGCACAGATACG.